This entry lists 28 T cell receptor beta chains sequenced from one sample in a study of OX40 agonist ivuxolimab in advanced cancers. Measured with immunoSEQ multiplex PCR; TCRdb has only the in-frame clones, and not every one. The sample consists of tens of thousands of clones, roughly 89% of them appearing once. The sample here was CD4+ or CD8+ T cells sorted from blood, taken in a trial of the OX40 agonist ivuxolimab. The origin of the receptors is an adult with an advanced solid tumor such as melanoma, head and neck, liver or kidney cancer.

This rearrangement joins TRBV4-2 to TRBJ1-3; 8 nucleotides agree with TRBD1. CDR3 size: 17 residues. CDR1 and CDR2 from the germline V gene are LGHNA and YNFKEQ. V shed 2 bases and J 3 bases; nucleotides not matched to a gene: 9. CDR3 bases: TGTGCCAGCAGCCAAACATCGACAGGGGTTGGTGGAAACACCATATATTTT. Its protein is CASSQTSTGVGGNTIYF.

The chain has TRBV11-3 and TRBJ2-1; 14 bases align to TRBD2. Germline CDR1 SGHNT, CDR2 YENEEA. The CDR3 covers 18 residues. V shed 5 bases and J 1 base; nucleotides not matched to a gene: 7. The CDR3 DNA reads TGTGCCAGCAGCCCGGGGACTAGCGGGGGTCGTTCCTACAATGAGCAGTTCTTC. Translated: CASSPGTSGGRSYNEQFF. Variable domain in full (rest from reference TRBV11-3 and TRBJ2-1): EAGVVQSPRYKIIEKKQPVAFWCNPISGHNTLYWYLQNLGQGPELLIRYENEEAVDDSQLPKDRFSAERLKGVDSTLKIQPAELGDSAVYLCASSPGTSGGRSYNEQFFGPGTRLTVL.

CDR3 amino acids: CASSPGTSGRTVETQYF. CDR3 nucleotide sequence: TGTGCCAGCAGCCCCGGGACTAGCGGGAGGACGGTGGAGACCCAGTACTTC. The V and J genes are TRBV7-3 and TRBJ2-5, with 15 bases that match TRBD2. Unmatched junction bases numbered 9, after V lost 5 bases and J lost 5 bases. Germline-derived CDR1 and CDR2 are SGHTA and FQGTGA. The CDR3 runs to 17 residues.

The chain couples TRBV2 to TRBJ2-3; 8 positions match TRBD1. The V gene's germline CDR1 is SNHLY and CDR2 FYNNEI. This CDR3 is 16 amino acids long. The trim removed 6 bases at V and 2 bases at J, leaving 10 bases unmatched. The CDR3 sequence: CASSGLEDRDTDTQYF. The DNA for the CDR3 is TGTGCCAGCAGCGGCTTAGAGGACAGGGACACAGATACGCAGTATTTT.

This sequence joins TRBV21-1 and TRBJ1-3; the listed D gene, TRBD1, was not tested against the DNA. TRBV21-1 is given as a pseudogene. The CDR3 has 18 amino acids. This CDR3 is CASSKDSNRDYSGNTIYF. Here the CDR3 DNA reads TGTGCCAGCAGCAAAGACTCGAACAGGGATTACTCTGGAAACACCATATATTTT.

The CDR3 sequence: CASSLTGGNTGELFF. The CDR3 coding sequence is TGTGCCAGCAGCCTGACAGGGGGGAACACCGGGGAGCTGTTTTTT. The gene calls are TRBV5-6 and TRBJ2-2, with 9 bases lining up with TRBD1. Germline V lookup: CDR1 SGHDT, CDR2 YYEEEE. This CDR3 comprises 15 residues. J gave up 1 base and V 4 bases, and 2 bases lay outside the gene matches.

The chain carries TRBV29-1 and TRBJ1-2; D gene uncertain. Germline V gives CDR1 SQVTM, CDR2 ANQGSEA. Trimming removed 3 bases from V and 2 bases from J, with 10 bases in between. The CDR3 is 13 residues long. The CDR3 sequence is CSVDPPGNYGYTF. The CDR3 DNA is TGCAGCGTTGATCCCCCGGGAAACTATGGCTACACCTTC.

The genes are TRBV6-6 and TRBJ2-7, with D perhaps matching TRBD2 (5 bases). Germline lookup yields CDR1 MNHNY and CDR2 SVGAGI (reference sequence). V lost 4 bases to trimming and J lost 5 bases, with 12 bases between them. The CDR3 runs to 13 residues. The CDR3 here is CASSLGSAHEQYF. In DNA form, the CDR3 reads TGTGCCAGCAGTTTGGGGAGTGCCCACGAGCAGTACTTC.

The chain carries TRBV9 and TRBJ2-5; TRBD2 aligns across 7 bases. CDR1 SGDLS and CDR2 YYNGEE come from the germline V gene. V gave up 0 bases and J gave up 4 bases; unmatched junction bases: 9. The CDR3 extends over 16 amino acids. Here the CDR3 DNA reads TGTGCCAGCAGCGTAGCTGGGGGGGGAGCAGGAGAGACCCAGTACTTC. Its protein is CASSVAGGGAGETQYF.

As DNA, the CDR3 is TGTGCCAGCAGCTTCACCGGGACAGGCCTCGGCGAGCAGTACTTC. Encoded protein: CASSFTGTGLGEQYF. This chain links TRBV5-5 with TRBJ2-7; 8 bases map to TRBD1. The CDR3 totals 15 residues. The germline CDR1 and CDR2 sequences are SGHKS and YYEKEE (reference sequence). After removal of 2 bases from V and 6 bases from J, the junction contained 10 bases not matched to a gene.

The rearrangement joins TRBV2 to TRBJ2-7; D is unclear. The germline V gene encodes CDR1 SNHLY and CDR2 FYNNEI. The CDR3 loop spans 10 amino acids. With 4 bases removed from V and 3 bases from J, the gap between germline ends came to 1 base. The chain's CDR3 is CASSGYEQYF. The CDR3 bases are TGTGCCAGCAGTGGCTACGAGCAGTACTTC.

The chain recombines TRBV6-1 with TRBJ2-3; D perhaps matches TRBD2 (6 bases). This CDR3 is built from 14 residues. V was shortened by 4 bases and J by 6 bases, with 14 bases between the two germline ends. The germline V gene has CDR1 MNHNS and CDR2 SASEGT. The CDR3 bases are TGTGCCAGCAGTGCAGCGGGCGCGGGGGATACGCAGTATTTT. Its protein product is CASSAAGAGDTQYF.

The chain has TRBV7-2 and TRBJ1-5; possibly TRBD1 for D (5 bases). The CDR3 consists of 18 residues. CDR1 is SGHTA and CDR2 is FQGNSA in the germline V gene. V shed 0 bases and J shed 0 bases, with 15 bases lying between them. CDR3 DNA sequence: TGTGCCAGCAGCTTAGCGCGGGGGGGACGGAATAGCAATCAGCCCCAGCATTTT. Its protein is CASSLARGGRNSNQPQHF.

The V gene is TRBV7-9, the J gene TRBJ1-1; weak D call: TRBD1 (5 bases). V dropped 1 base and J dropped 0 bases, with 18 bases sitting between them. Germline-derived CDR1 and CDR2 are SEHNR and FQNEAQ (reference sequence). The CDR3 sequence is 18 residues long. The CDR3 loop is CASSLDGRGRGLNTEAFF. CDR3 DNA: TGTGCCAGCAGCTTAGACGGGAGGGGACGAGGATTGAACACTGAAGCTTTCTTT. The complete variable domain, with remaining parts taken from reference TRBV7-9 and TRBJ1-1, reads DTGVSQNPRHKITKRGQNVTFRCDPISEHNRLYWYRQTLGQGPEFLTYFQNEAQLEKSRLLSDRFSAERPKGSFSTLEIQRTEQGDSAMYLCASSLDGRGRGLNTEAFFGQGTRLTVV.

The V gene is TRBV27, the J gene TRBJ2-7; D possibly matches TRBD1 or TRBD2 (6 bases each). Germline V gene data show CDR1 as MNHEY and CDR2 as SMNVEV (reference sequence). This CDR3 has 14 amino acids. V was trimmed by 2 bases and J by 2 bases, leaving 10 bases between them. Written as DNA, the CDR3 is TGTGCCAGCAGTTTAATGGGGGGCCCCTACGAGCAGTACTTC. This codes for CASSLMGGPYEQYF.

The chain carries TRBV6-6 and TRBJ2-7; 7 nucleotides match TRBD1. CDR3 size: 15 residues. V lost 2 bases and J lost 4; bases outside the gene matches: 8. The germline gives CDR1 MNHNY, CDR2 SVGAGI (reference sequence). CDR3 in amino acids: CASSYLQGQLYEQYF. The CDR3 DNA reads as TGTGCCAGCAGTTACCTACAGGGACAGTTATACGAGCAGTACTTC.

The chain couples TRBV2 to TRBJ1-5, with D perhaps TRBD1 (5 bases). The CDR3 is 13 amino acids. The ends were cut back, 7 bases at V and 6 bases at J, with 13 bases in the middle. Germline V gene data show CDR1 as SNHLY and CDR2 as FYNNEI. In DNA form, the CDR3 reads TGTGCCAGCACCAGGGTAGGAAGTCAGCCCCAGCATTTT. Its protein is CASTRVGSQPQHF.

About this clone itself: One end of the junction is discordant with germline, which a read error may explain. V gene TRBV7-7 combines with J gene TRBJ2-7; D possibly corresponds to TRBD1 (6 bases). Per the germline V gene, CDR1 is SSHAT and CDR2 is FNYEAQ (reference sequence). The CDR3 runs 13 residues. The CDR3 region is CASSRDTSSEQYF. CDR3 bases: TGTGCTAGCAGCCGGGACACCTCCTCCGAGCAGTACTTC.

This chain uses TRBV9 with TRBJ2-5; D unresolved. The CDR3 has 11 residues. Germline CDR1 and CDR2: SGDLS and YYNGEE. V was shortened by 3 bases and J by 4 bases, with 4 bases between the two germline ends. DNA of the CDR3: TGTGCCAGCAGCGAGGGAGAGACCCAGTACTTC. The encoded protein is CASSEGETQYF.

The chain joins TRBV6-1 to TRBJ2-2; TRBD2 matches at 8 bases. CDR1 and CDR2 (germline): MNHNS, SASEGT. The CDR3 sequence is 15 residues long. V lost 4 bases, J lost 4 bases, and 5 bases stayed unmatched. The DNA for the CDR3 is TGTGCCAGCAGTGCCTCGGGGGGGCCCACCGGGGAGCTGTTTTTT. Its translation: CASSASGGPTGELFF.

The chain carries TRBV18 and TRBJ2-1; 8 positions agree with TRBD2. Per the germline V gene, CDR1 is KGHSH and CDR2 is LQKENI. CDR3 length equals 16 residues. V dropped 6 bases and J dropped 0; count of bases not matched to a gene: 7. The CDR3 is CASSLPGGSSYNEQFF. The CDR3 coding sequence is TGTGCCAGCTCCCTGCCGGGGGGGAGCTCCTACAATGAGCAGTTCTTC.

This clone was observed a few times. The chain recombines TRBV9 with TRBJ1-3; D remains unclear. CDR1 and CDR2 (germline): SGDLS, YYNGEE. The length of the CDR3 is 15 residues. Trimming stripped 2 bases from V and 0 bases from J, with 9 bases between. The CDR3 reads CASSVQVNSGNTIYF. DNA for the CDR3: TGTGCCAGCAGCGTTCAGGTGAACTCTGGAAACACCATATATTTT.

The chain joins TRBV5-5 to TRBJ2-7; D unclear. Germline CDR1 reads SGHKS; CDR2 reads YYEKEE (reference sequence). V lost 4 bases, J lost 0 bases, and 17 bases lay in between. This CDR3 region has 16 residues. The CDR3 DNA follows: TGTGCCAGCAGCCCCATTGTTGGCACCTACTCCTACGAGCAGTACTTC. Protein product: CASSPIVGTYSYEQYF.

The chain combines TRBV27 with TRBJ2-7; no clear D. The CDR3 covers 15 residues. Trimming took off 4 bases at V and 4 bases at J, with 17 bases between the two ends. CDR1 and CDR2 from the germline V gene are MNHEY and SMNVEV (reference sequence). CDR3 sequence: CASSYQSRPSYEQYF. The CDR3 region has the DNA TGTGCCAGCAGTTACCAATCCAGGCCTTCTTACGAGCAGTACTTC.

This clone has just one count. V usage is TRBV27 and J usage is TRBJ1-1; D might be TRBD1 (5 bases). There are 13 residues in the CDR3. Germline loops: CDR1 MNHEY, CDR2 SMNVEV (reference sequence). V gave up 3 bases and J gave up 5 bases, with 10 bases separating them. The CDR3 loop is CASSFMRGTEAFF. The CDR3 nucleotides are TGTGCCAGCAGTTTTATGAGGGGAACTGAAGCTTTCTTT.

The genes are TRBV9 and TRBJ2-1; the D is unclear. The CDR3 length is 13 residues. Trimming removed 1 base at V and 4 bases at J, with 6 bases between. Germline CDR1 reads SGDLS; CDR2 reads YYNGEE. The CDR3 loop reads CASSVQDYNEQFF. Here the CDR3 DNA reads TGTGCCAGCAGCGTACAGGATTACAATGAGCAGTTCTTC.

This CDR3 reads CASSLVRGYETQYF. Here the CDR3 DNA reads TGCGCCAGCAGCTTGGTCAGGGGATACGAGACCCAGTACTTC. The chain carries TRBV5-1 and TRBJ2-5; TRBD1 might be the D (6 bases). The length of the CDR3 is 14 residues. Germline assignment: CDR1 SGHRS and CDR2 YFSETQ. V gave up 0 bases and J gave up 5 bases, with 11 bases separating them.

The chain links TRBV10-2 to TRBJ1-1; no clear D. V was clipped by 5 bases and J by 4 bases, with 11 bases between them. The CDR3 runs to 13 residues. Germline-derived CDR1 and CDR2 are WSHSY and SAAADI. The CDR3 loop reads CASSTGASTEAFF. The CDR3 DNA follows: TGCGCCAGCAGTACGGGAGCCTCCACTGAAGCTTTCTTT.